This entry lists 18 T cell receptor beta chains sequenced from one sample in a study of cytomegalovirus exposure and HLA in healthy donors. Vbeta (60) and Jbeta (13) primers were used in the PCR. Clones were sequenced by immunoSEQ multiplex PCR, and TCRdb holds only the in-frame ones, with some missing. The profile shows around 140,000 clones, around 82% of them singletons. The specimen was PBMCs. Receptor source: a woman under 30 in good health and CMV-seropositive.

The CDR3 DNA follows: TGTGCCAGCAGCCAAGTTCGCACGGGTGAAGCTTTCTTT. Protein: CASSQVRTGEAFF. This chain uses TRBV14 with TRBJ1-1; D gene uncertain. CDR1 is SGHDN, CDR2 FVKESK, per germline. V lost 1 base to trimming and J lost 7 bases, with 10 bases between them. CDR3 length equals 13 residues.

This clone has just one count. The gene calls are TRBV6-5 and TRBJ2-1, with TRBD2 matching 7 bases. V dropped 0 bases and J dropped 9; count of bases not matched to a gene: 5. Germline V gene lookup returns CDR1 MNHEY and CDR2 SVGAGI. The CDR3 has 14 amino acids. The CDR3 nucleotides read TGTGCCAGCAGTTACTCGGCGGGAGAGGCTGAGCAGTTCTTC. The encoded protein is CASSYSAGEAEQFF.

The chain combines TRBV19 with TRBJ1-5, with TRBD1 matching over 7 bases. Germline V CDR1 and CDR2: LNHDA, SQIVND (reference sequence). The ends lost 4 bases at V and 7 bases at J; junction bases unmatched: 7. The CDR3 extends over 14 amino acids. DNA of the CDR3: TGTGCCAGTAGTACAGGACAGGACTTCCAGCCCCAGCATTTT. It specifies CASSTGQDFQPQHF.

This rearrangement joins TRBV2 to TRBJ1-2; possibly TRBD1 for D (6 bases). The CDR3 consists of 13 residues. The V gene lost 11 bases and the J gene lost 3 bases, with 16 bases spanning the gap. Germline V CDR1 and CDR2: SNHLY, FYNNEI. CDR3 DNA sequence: TGTGCCGGCCACAGGGAGCTGGACTATGGCTACACCTTC. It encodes CAGHRELDYGYTF.

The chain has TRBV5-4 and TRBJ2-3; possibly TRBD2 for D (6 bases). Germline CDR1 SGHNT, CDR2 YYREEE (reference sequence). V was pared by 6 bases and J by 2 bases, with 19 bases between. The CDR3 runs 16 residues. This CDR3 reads CASTGPRESLTDTQYF. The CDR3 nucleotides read TGTGCCAGCACCGGCCCCCGGGAGTCCCTCACAGATACGCAGTATTTT.

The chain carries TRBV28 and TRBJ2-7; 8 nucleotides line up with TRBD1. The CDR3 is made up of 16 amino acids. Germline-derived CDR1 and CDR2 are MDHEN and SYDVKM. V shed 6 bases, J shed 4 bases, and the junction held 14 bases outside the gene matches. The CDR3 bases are TGTGCCAGCAGGGGGACGACAGGGGCCCTACGATACGAGCAGTACTTC. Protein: CASRGTTGALRYEQYF.

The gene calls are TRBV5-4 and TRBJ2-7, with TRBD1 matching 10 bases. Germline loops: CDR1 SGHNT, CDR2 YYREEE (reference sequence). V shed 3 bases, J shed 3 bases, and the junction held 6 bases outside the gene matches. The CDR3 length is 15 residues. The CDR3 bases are TGTGCCAGCAGCTGGACAGGGGGAGGCCTCTACGAGCAGTACTTC. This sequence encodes CASSWTGGGLYEQYF.

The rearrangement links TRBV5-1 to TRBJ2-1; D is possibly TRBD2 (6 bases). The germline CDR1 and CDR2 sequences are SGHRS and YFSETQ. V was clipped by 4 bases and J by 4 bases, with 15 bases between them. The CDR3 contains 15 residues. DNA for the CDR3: TGCGCCAGCAGCACGGGGGTTGGTAGTTACAATGAGCAGTTCTTC. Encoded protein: CASSTGVGSYNEQFF.

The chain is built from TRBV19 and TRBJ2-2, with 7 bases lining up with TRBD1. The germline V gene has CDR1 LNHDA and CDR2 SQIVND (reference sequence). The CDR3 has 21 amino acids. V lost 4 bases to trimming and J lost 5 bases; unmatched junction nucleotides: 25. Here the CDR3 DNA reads TGTGCCAGTAGTACGAACTCCAATGACCAGACAGGGCCGAAGAGAACCGGGGAGCTGTTTTTT. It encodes CASSTNSNDQTGPKRTGELFF.

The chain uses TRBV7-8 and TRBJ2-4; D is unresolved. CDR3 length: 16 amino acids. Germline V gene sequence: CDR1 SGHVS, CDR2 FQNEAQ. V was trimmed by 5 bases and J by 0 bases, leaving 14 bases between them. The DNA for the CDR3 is TGTGCCAGCAGCCTCCTTGGGCAGCTAGCCAAAAACATTCAGTACTTC. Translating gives CASSLLGQLAKNIQYF.

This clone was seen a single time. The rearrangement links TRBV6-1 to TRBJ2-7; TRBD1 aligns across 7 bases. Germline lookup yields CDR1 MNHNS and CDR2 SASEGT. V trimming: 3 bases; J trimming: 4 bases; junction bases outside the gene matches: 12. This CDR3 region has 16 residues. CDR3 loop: CASSDISQGRLYEQYF. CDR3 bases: TGTGCCAGCAGTGACATATCACAGGGGCGTCTTTACGAGCAGTACTTC.

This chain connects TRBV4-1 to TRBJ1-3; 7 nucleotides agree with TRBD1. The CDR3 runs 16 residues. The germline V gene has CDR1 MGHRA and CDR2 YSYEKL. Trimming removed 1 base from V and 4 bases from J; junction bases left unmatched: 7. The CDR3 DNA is TGCGCCAGCAGCCAAGTAGTAGGGGGCTTGGGAAACACCATATATTTT. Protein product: CASSQVVGGLGNTIYF.

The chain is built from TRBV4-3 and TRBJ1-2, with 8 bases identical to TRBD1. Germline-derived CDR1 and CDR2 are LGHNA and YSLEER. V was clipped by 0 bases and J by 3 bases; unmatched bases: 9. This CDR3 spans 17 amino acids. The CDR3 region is CASSQDEQGEFHYGYTF. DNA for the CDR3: TGCGCCAGCAGCCAAGATGAACAGGGGGAGTTTCACTATGGCTACACCTTC.

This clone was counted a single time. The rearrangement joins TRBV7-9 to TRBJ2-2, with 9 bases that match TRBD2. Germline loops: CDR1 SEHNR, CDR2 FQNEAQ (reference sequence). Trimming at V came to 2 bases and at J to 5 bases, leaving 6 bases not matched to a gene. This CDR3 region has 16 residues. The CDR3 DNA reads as TGTGCCAGCAGCTTATCGTTAGCGGGGGAGACCGGGGAGCTGTTTTTT. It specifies CASSLSLAGETGELFF.

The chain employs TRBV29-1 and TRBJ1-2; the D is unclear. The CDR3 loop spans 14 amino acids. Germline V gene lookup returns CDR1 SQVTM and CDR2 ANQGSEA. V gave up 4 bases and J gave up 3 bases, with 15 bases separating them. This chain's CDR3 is CSVGQVASDYGYTF. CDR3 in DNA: TGCAGCGTTGGTCAGGTTGCCTCCGACTATGGCTACACCTTC.

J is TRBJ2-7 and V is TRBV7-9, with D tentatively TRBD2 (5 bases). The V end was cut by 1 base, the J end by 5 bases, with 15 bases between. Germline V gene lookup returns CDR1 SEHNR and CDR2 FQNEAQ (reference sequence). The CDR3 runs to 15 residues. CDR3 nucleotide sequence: TGTGCCAGCAGCTTAGGGAGGACTTTAGCAGACGAGCAGTACTTC. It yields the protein CASSLGRTLADEQYF. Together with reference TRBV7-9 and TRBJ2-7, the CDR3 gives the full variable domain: DTGVSQNPRHKITKRGQNVTFRCDPISEHNRLYWYRQTLGQGPEFLTYFQNEAQLEKSRLLSDRFSAERPKGSFSTLEIQRTEQGDSAMYLCASSLGRTLADEQYFGPGTRLTVT.

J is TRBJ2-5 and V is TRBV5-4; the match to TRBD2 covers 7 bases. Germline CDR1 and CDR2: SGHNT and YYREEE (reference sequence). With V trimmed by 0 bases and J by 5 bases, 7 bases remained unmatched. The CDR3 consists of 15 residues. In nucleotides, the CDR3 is TGTGCCAGCAGCTTGGCCATTGGGGGGGTGGAGACCCAGTACTTC. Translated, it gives CASSLAIGGVETQYF.

CDR3 in DNA: TGTGCCAGCAGCTTAGCTACGGGGGGTAGGGTCCGCGACGATGGCTACACCTTC. Residues: CASSLATGGRVRDDGYTF. The chain links TRBV7-2 to TRBJ1-2; D perhaps matches TRBD1 (5 bases). Trimming took 0 bases from V and 6 from J, leaving 23 bases between them. CDR3 length: 18 amino acids. Germline CDR1 reads SGHTA; CDR2 reads FQGNSA.